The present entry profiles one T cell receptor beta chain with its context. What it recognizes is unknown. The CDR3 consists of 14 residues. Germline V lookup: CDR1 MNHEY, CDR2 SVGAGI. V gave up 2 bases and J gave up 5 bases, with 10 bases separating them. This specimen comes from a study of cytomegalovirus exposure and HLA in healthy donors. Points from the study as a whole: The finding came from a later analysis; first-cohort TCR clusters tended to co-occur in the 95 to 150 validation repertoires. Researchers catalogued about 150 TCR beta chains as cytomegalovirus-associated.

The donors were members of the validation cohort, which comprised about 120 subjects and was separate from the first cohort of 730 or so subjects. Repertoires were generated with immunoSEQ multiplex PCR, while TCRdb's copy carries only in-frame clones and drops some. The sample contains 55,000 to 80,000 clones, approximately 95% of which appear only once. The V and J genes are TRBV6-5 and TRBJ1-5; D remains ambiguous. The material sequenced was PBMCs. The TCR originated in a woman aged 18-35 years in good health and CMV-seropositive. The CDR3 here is CASSYRHGDQPQHF. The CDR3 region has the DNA TGTGCCAGCAGTTACCGGCACGGGGATCAGCCCCAGCATTTT.